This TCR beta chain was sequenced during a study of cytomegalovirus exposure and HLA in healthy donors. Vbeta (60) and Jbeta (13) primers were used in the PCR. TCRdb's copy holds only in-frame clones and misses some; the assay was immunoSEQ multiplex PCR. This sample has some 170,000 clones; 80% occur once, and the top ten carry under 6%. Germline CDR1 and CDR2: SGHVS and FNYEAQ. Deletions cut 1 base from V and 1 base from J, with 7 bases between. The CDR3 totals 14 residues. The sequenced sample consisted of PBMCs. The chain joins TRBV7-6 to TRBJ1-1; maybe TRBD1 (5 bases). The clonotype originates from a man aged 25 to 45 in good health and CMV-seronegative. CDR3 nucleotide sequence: TGTGCCAGCAGCTTAGGGAGGGGGAACACTGAAGCTTTCTTT. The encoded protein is CASSLGRGNTEAFF.